These 6 T cell receptor beta chains were sequenced from one sample in a study of beta chain features in type 1 diabetes. Isolated RNA was reverse transcribed in full, so expressed TCRB transcripts were sequenced. Measured with immunoSEQ multiplex PCR; TCRdb has only the in-frame clones, and not every one. This repertoire shows 450,000 or so clones, approximately 10% found once; its top ten account for about 0.042%. Input material: naive CD4+ T cells from blood. These receptors all come from a woman younger than 30 in good health.

This rearrangement joins TRBV9 to TRBJ2-3; no definite D call. V lost 3 bases and J 3 bases, leaving 5 bases between the germline ends. Germline values: CDR1 SGDLS, CDR2 YYNGEE. This CDR3 region has 12 residues. CDR3: CASSARTDTQYF. CDR3 bases: TGTGCCAGCAGCGCCAGGACAGATACGCAGTATTTT.

V and J are TRBV4-3 and TRBJ2-7; 10 bases line up with TRBD1. Trimming took 3 bases from V and 4 from J; bases not matched to a gene: 6. Germline V gene sequence: CDR1 LGHNA, CDR2 YSLEER. CDR3 length equals 15 residues. Here the CDR3 reads CASSHRDRGLYEQYF. The CDR3 DNA sequence: TGCGCCAGCAGCCACCGGGACAGGGGATTATACGAGCAGTACTTC.

This clone was detected only a few times. This rearrangement joins TRBV9 to TRBJ2-7, with 7 positions matching TRBD2. V dropped 0 bases and J dropped 2; count of bases not matched to a gene: 5. There are 15 residues in the CDR3. CDR1 is SGDLS and CDR2 is YYNGEE in the germline V gene. CDR3 sequence: CASSVVLGLPYEQYF. As DNA, the CDR3 is TGTGCCAGCAGCGTAGTTCTGGGACTACCCTACGAGCAGTACTTC.

The chain links TRBV25-1 to TRBJ2-1, with TRBD1 matching 8 bases. Germline V gene lookup returns CDR1 MGHDK and CDR2 SYGVNS. With 4 bases clipped from V and 5 bases from J, the junction kept 7 bases outside the gene matches. The CDR3 length is 15 residues. CDR3 residues: CASSALDRVDNEQFF. For the CDR3, the DNA is TGTGCCAGCAGTGCCCTGGACAGGGTAGACAATGAGCAGTTCTTC.

Only a few counts were recorded for this clone. The chain carries TRBV19 and TRBJ1-1; D is perhaps TRBD1 (6 bases). V lost 7 bases and J 1 base, leaving 10 bases between the germline ends. Germline V gene lookup returns CDR1 LNHDA and CDR2 SQIVND (reference sequence). CDR3 length equals 13 residues. The CDR3 here is CASNTGTNTEAFF. CDR3 bases: TGTGCCAGTAACACAGGGACGAACACTGAAGCTTTCTTT. Complete variable domain (other parts from reference TRBV19 and TRBJ1-1): DGGITQSPKYLFRKEGQNVTLSCEQNLNHDAMYWYRQDPGQGLRLIYYSQIVNDFQKGDIAEGYSVSREKKESFPLTVTSAQKNPTAFYLCASNTGTNTEAFFGQGTRLTVV.

This clone has only a few counts. Other DNA sequences within the sample encode an identical CDR3. The chain joins TRBV18 to TRBJ2-5; no reliable D call. The CDR3 runs to 12 residues. CDR1 and CDR2 (germline): KGHSH, LQKENI. Trimming removed 3 bases from V and 2 bases from J, with 4 bases in between. CDR3 in DNA: TGTGCCAGCTCACCTAGACAAGAGACCCAGTACTTC. Residues: CASSPRQETQYF.